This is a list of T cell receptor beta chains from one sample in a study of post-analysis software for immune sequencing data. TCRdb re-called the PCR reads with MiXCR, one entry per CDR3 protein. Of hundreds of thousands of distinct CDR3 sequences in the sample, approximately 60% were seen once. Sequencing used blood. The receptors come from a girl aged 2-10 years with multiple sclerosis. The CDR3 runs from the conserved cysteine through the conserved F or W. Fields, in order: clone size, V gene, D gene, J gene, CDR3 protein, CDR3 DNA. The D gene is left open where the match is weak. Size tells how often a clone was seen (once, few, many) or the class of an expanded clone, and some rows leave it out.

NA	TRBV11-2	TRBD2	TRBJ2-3	CASSLFPVERETDTQYF	TGTGCCAGCAGCTTATTCCCAGTCGAGCGGGAAACAGATACGCAGTATTTT
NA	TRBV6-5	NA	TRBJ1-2	CASSYLLFDGYTF	TGTGCCAGCAGTTACCTCCTCTTTGATGGCTACACCTTC
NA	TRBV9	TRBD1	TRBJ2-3	CASSVESAGGEVPDTQYF	TGTGCCAGCAGCGTAGAATCCGCAGGGGGCGAAGTTCCAGATACGCAGTATTTT
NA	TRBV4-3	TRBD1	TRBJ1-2	CASSQEGRRGDGYTF	TGCGCCAGCAGCCAAGAAGGGCGCAGGGGGGATGGCTACACCTTC
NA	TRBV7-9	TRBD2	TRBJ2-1	CASSFAREGPGEQFF	TGTGCCAGCAGCTTCGCGCGGGAGGGCCCGGGTGAGCAGTTCTTC
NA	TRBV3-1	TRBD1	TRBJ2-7	CASSPSRQGAHEQYF	TGTGCCAGCAGCCCTTCGCGGCAGGGGGCTCACGAGCAGTACTTC
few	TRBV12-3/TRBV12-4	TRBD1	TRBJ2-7	CASTGGSYEQYF	TGTGCCTCGACAGGGGGCTCCTACGAGCAGTACTTC
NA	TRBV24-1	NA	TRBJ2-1	CATSWAGSGDEQFF	TGTGCCACCAGTTGGGCAGGGTCAGGCGATGAGCAGTTCTTC
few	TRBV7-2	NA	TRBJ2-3	CASSRKRAASTDTQYF	TGTGCCAGCAGCCGAAAGCGGGCAGCTAGCACAGATACGCAGTATTTT
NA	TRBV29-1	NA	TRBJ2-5	CSVEGGGGTQYF	TGCAGCGTTGAGGGCGGAGGAGGGACCCAGTACTTC
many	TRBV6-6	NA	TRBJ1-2	CASSPVGGRYEGYTF	TGTGCCAGCAGCCCAGTGGGGGGCAGGTACGAGGGCTACACCTTC
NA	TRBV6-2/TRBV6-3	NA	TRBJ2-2	CASRRGSPNTGELFF	TGTGCCAGCCGCAGGGGATCCCCGAACACCGGGGAGCTGTTTTTT
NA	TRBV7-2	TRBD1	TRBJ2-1	CASSRPGQGRQFF	TGTGCCAGCAGCAGACCCGGACAGGGTAGGCAGTTCTTC
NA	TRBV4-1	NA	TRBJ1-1	CASSQETSGLLLKNTEAFF	TGCGCCAGCAGCCAAGAAACTTCAGGGTTACTCCTAAAGAACACTGAAGCTTTCTTT
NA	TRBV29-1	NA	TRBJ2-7	CSVVGQSYYEQYF	TGCAGCGTTGTAGGACAGTCCTACTACGAGCAGTACTTC
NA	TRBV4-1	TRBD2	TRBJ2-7	CASSQNPSGYEQYF	TGCGCCAGCAGCCAAAATCCTAGCGGCTACGAGCAGTACTTC
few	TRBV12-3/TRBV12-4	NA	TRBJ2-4	CASSRDGASKNIQYF	TGTGCCAGCAGCAGGGATGGCGCATCCAAAAACATTCAGTACTTC
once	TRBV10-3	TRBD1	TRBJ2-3	CAISEKPQGADTQYF	TGTGCCATCAGTGAGAAACCACAGGGGGCAGATACGCAGTATTTT
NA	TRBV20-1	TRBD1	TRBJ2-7	CSARDWDRASSYNEQYF	TGCAGTGCTAGAGATTGGGACAGGGCGAGCTCCTACAATGAGCAGTACTTC
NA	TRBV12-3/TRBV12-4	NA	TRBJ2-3	CSSGWVATDTQYF	TGCTCCTCTGGCTGGGTAGCGACAGATACGCAGTATTTT
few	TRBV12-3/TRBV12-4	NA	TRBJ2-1	CASTTGISYNEQFF	TGTGCCAGCACAACAGGGATCTCCTACAATGAGCAGTTCTTT
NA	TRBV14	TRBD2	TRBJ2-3	CASSRGGGKEADTQYF	TGTGCCAGCAGCCGAGGCGGGGGGAAAGAGGCAGATACGCAGTATTTT
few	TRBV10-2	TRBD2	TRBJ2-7	CASSDRGVGQYF	TGCGCCAGCAGTGATCGGGGGGTCGGGCAGTACTTC
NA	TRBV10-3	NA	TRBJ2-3	CAIMGSGPDTQYF	TGTGCCATCATGGGGAGCGGTCCAGATACGCAGTATTTT
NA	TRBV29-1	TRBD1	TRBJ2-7	CSVDRGQGYEQYF	TGCAGCGTCGATCGTGGACAGGGCTACGAGCAGTACTTC
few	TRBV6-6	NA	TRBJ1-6	CASSNDSPLHF	TGTGCCAGCAGCAACGATTCACCCCTCCACTTT
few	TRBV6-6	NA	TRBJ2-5	CASSYSGVTGKTQYF	TGTGCCAGCAGTTACTCCGGTGTTACGGGAAAGACCCAGTACTTC
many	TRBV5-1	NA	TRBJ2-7	CASSLGGTYEQYF	TGTGCCAGCAGTTTAGGGGGGACCTACGAGCAGTACTTC
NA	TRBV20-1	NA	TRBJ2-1	CSAVRALSYNEQFF	TGCAGTGCGGTCCGGGCCCTCTCCTACAATGAGCAGTTCTTC
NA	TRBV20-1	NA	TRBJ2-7	CSARVPTHNEQYF	TGCAGTGCTAGGGTCCCTACCCACAATGAGCAGTACTTC
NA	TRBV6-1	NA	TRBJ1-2	CASSEVFLLDIYGYTF	TGTGCCAGCAGTGAAGTTTTTTTACTTGACATCTATGGCTACACCTTC
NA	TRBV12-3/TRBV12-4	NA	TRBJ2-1	CASSSGFPGYEQFF	TGTGCCAGCAGTTCGGGCTTTCCAGGGTACGAGCAGTTCTTC
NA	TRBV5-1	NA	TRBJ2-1	CASSLAAQLSNEQFF	TGCGCCAGCAGCTTGGCGGCACAACTTTCCAATGAGCAGTTCTTC
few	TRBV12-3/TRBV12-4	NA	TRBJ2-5	CASSLTRAQETQYF	TGTGCCAGCAGTTTAACAAGAGCCCAAGAGACCCAGTACTTC
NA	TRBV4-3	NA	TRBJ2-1	CASSQEWEDNEQFF	TGCGCCAGCAGCCAAGAATGGGAGGACAATGAGCAGTTCTTC